A selection of T cell receptor beta chains follows, all from one sample in a study of T-cell memory formation after mild COVID-19. TCRdb processed the 5' RACE reads anew with MiXCR; each CDR3 protein has one entry. The table shows 350,000 to 400,000 distinct CDR3 sequences, with around 14% occurring only once. The specimen sequenced was PBMCs or a T cell subset sorted from them (not recorded which). These receptors all come from a man aged 18 to 30 who had mild COVID-19 (a few samples of this study predate the infection). Cell type and time point are not known. CDR3s include the opening cysteine and the closing phenylalanine or tryptophan. The order of the fields is clone size, V gene, D gene, J gene, CDR3 protein, CDR3 DNA. The D gene is left open where the match is weak. Not all rows give a size; the values are once, few, many and, for expanded clones, a class.

>few|TRBV28|NA|TRBJ2-3
CASTPLYGDTDTQYF
TGTGCCAGCACGCCGTTGTACGGGGACACAGATACGCAGTATTTT
>few|TRBV29-1|NA|TRBJ2-5
CSVEWLYREKTQYF
TGCAGCGTTGAATGGCTGTACAGGGAAAAGACCCAGTACTTC
>NA|TRBV6-5|TRBD2|TRBJ2-1
CASSGGSSGEKYNEQFF
TGTGCCAGCAGCGGTGGGAGTAGCGGGGAGAAGTACAATGAGCAGTTCTTC
>few|TRBV20-1|TRBD1|TRBJ1-2
CSASQWGTGGDNKGYTF
TGCAGTGCTAGCCAGTGGGGGACAGGGGGCGACAATAAAGGCTACACCTTC
>NA|TRBV4-1|NA|TRBJ2-1
CASSSSPRSHNEQFF
TGCGCCAGCAGCTCGAGCCCGCGATCCCACAATGAGCAGTTCTTC
>few|TRBV5-5|TRBD1|TRBJ1-4
CASSLAFTGANEKLFF
TGTGCCAGCAGCTTGGCCTTCACAGGGGCTAATGAAAAACTGTTTTTT
>many|TRBV5-6|NA|TRBJ1-2
CASSPLAVGGVYTF
TGTGCCAGCAGTCCCTTAGCGGTTGGAGGGGTCTACACCTTC
>few|TRBV7-9|TRBD1|TRBJ2-5
CASSLFEDRVEETQYF
TGTGCCAGCAGCTTGTTCGAGGACAGGGTAGAAGAGACCCAGTACTTC
>NA|TRBV5-4|TRBD1|TRBJ2-6
CASSLDRGTLSGANVLTF
TGTGCCAGCAGCTTGGACAGGGGCACCCTCTCTGGGGCCAACGTCCTGACTTTC
>NA|TRBV5-1|TRBD2|TRBJ2-2
CASQPVGGINTGELFF
TGCGCCAGCCAGCCCGTCGGGGGGATTAACACCGGGGAGCTGTTTTTT